The clone carrying this TCR beta chain has only one observation. V lost 4 bases and J lost 0, with 13 bases in between. CDR1 and CDR2 (germline): MGHDK, SYGVNS. This CDR3 is 15 amino acids long. The data were taken from a study of lymphopenia after photon versus proton radiotherapy. TCRdb's table, derived via immunoSEQ multiplex PCR, lists solely in-frame clones and lacks some. The sample consists of some 55,000 clones, more than 70% of them appearing once. The specimen comprised peripheral blood, sampled from a patient treated with photon-based radiotherapy. The V and J genes are TRBV25-1 and TRBJ2-7; D is unclear. The TCR sequence derives from a man aged 45-65 years with gastric cancer. The CDR3 DNA sequence: TGTGCCAGCAGTGGCCCCGGCGTCTTCTCCTACGAGCAGTACTTC. Translating gives CASSGPGVFSYEQYF.